Presented here are 28 T cell receptor beta chains from one specimen sequenced in a study of blood T cell repertoires in COVID-19. Assay: immunoSEQ multiplex PCR; the TCRdb copy retains only in-frame clones and omits some. The table includes around 250,000 clones, 70% to 90% detected once. The specimen sequenced was PBMCs or T cells enriched from blood (not recorded which). The receptors shown here come from a woman aged 45-59 years who had recovered from COVID-19.

This chain uses TRBV29-1 with TRBJ2-1; 7 positions agree with TRBD1. V lost 6 bases to trimming and J lost 5 bases; unmatched junction nucleotides: 10. Looked up from germline, CDR1 is SQVTM and CDR2 is ANQGSEA. This CDR3 is built from 14 residues. In DNA, the CDR3 is TGCAGCGTCGACAGGGTCTGGACAAACAATGAGCAGTTCTTC. Translated: CSVDRVWTNNEQFF.

V is TRBV11-2 and J is TRBJ2-2; maybe TRBD1 (6 bases). Germline values: CDR1 SGHAT, CDR2 FQNNGV. Trimming removed 0 bases from V and 4 bases from J, with 18 bases in between. The CDR3 loop spans 18 amino acids. DNA for the CDR3: TGTGCCAGCAGCTTAGATCCGTCAGGGGCGAGGGGCACCGGGGAGCTGTTTTTT. Protein product: CASSLDPSGARGTGELFF.

This chain links TRBV4-1 with TRBJ2-7, with 10 bases lining up with TRBD1. The CDR3 runs 15 residues. With V trimmed by 1 base and J by 2 bases, 2 bases remained unmatched. Germline assignment: CDR1 MGHRA and CDR2 YSYEKL. The CDR3 nucleotides are TGCGCCAGCAGCCAAGGTGACAGGGGGCCCTACGAGCAGTACTTC. Translating it yields CASSQGDRGPYEQYF.

This sequence joins TRBV9 and TRBJ2-7, with a weak D call TRBD1 (5 bases). The germline CDR1 and CDR2 sequences are SGDLS and YYNGEE. The CDR3 covers 16 residues. The V and J ends lost 0 bases and 2 bases respectively, with 15 bases between them. In DNA, the CDR3 is TGTGCCAGCAGCGTAGAGTCTACACCCAGGGCCTACGAGCAGTACTTC. It specifies CASSVESTPRAYEQYF.

This clone was seen a few times. The chain is built from TRBV5-5 and TRBJ2-7; TRBD2 might be the D (6 bases). Trimming took 0 bases from V and 2 from J, leaving 9 bases between them. CDR1 is SGHKS and CDR2 is YYEKEE in the germline V gene (reference sequence). This CDR3 is 14 amino acids long. The CDR3 loop is CASSLVTSPYEQYF. The CDR3 coding sequence is TGTGCCAGCAGCTTGGTGACTAGTCCCTACGAGCAGTACTTC.

The rearrangement links TRBV6-6 to TRBJ2-7, with 10 bases that match TRBD1. The CDR3 has 15 residues. CDR1 and CDR2 (germline): MNHNY, SVGAGI (reference sequence). Trimming cost V 2 bases and J 3 bases; bases outside gene matches: 4. The DNA for the CDR3 is TGTGCCAGCAGTTACGGACAGGGGGTAAGCTACGAGCAGTACTTC. Translating it yields CASSYGQGVSYEQYF.

The chain has TRBV30 and TRBJ2-6; D possibly corresponds to TRBD1 (6 bases). The CDR3 length is 14 residues. In germline, CDR1 is GTSNPN, CDR2 SVGIG (reference sequence). Trimming pared 5 bases from V and 0 bases from J, leaving 8 bases between. This chain's CDR3 is CAWGGLSGANVLTF. The CDR3 DNA sequence: TGTGCCTGGGGGGGCCTCTCTGGGGCCAACGTCCTGACTTTC.

In its sample, this clone was seen a few times. This chain links TRBV3-1 (or the pseudogene TRBV3-2) with TRBJ1-2; tentatively, D is TRBD1 (6 bases). This CDR3 spans 16 amino acids. The germline V gene has CDR1 LGHDT and CDR2 YNNKEL (reference sequence). Trimming stripped 0 bases from V and 1 base from J, with 12 bases between. The CDR3 sequence is CASSQDDWTVNYGYTF. The CDR3 nucleotides read TGTGCCAGCAGCCAAGACGATTGGACAGTTAACTATGGCTACACCTTC.

The chain employs TRBV27 and TRBJ1-2, with D hard to call. Germline CDR1 reads MNHEY; CDR2 reads SMNVEV (reference sequence). Trimming shortened V by 0 bases and J by 2 bases, and 16 bases separated the two germline ends. The CDR3 loop spans 17 amino acids. The DNA of the CDR3 is TGTGCCAGCAGTTTATCGGCTCTACGACTACTAAACTATGGCTACACCTTC. The encoded protein is CASSLSALRLLNYGYTF.

This clone was counted only a few times. The chain uses TRBV28 and TRBJ2-3, with 7 bases aligning to TRBD2. J was trimmed by 6 bases and V by 9 bases; bases with no gene match: 12. The CDR3 spans 14 residues. Germline lookup yields CDR1 MDHEN and CDR2 SYDVKM. The CDR3 here is CASEPSTSVDTQYF. For the CDR3, the DNA is TGTGCCAGTGAACCCTCTACTAGCGTGGATACGCAGTATTTT.

This rearrangement joins TRBV28 to TRBJ2-2; 10 bases line up with TRBD2. Germline V gene data show CDR1 as MDHEN and CDR2 as SYDVKM. V dropped 8 bases and J dropped 13; count of bases not matched to a gene: 7. The CDR3 sequence is 12 residues long. As DNA, the CDR3 is TGTGCCAGCGGCTCTAGCGGGAGAGGGCTGTTTTTT. This gives the protein CASGSSGRGLFF. Complete variable domain (other parts from reference TRBV28 and TRBJ2-2): DVKVTQSSRYLVKRTGEKVFLECVQDMDHENMFWYRQDPGLGLRLIYFSYDVKMKEKGDIPEGYSVSREKKERFSLILESASTNQTSMYLCASGSSGRGLFFGEGSRLTVL.

The chain is built from TRBV3-1 (or the pseudogene TRBV3-2) and TRBJ2-7, with unresolved D. CDR1 and CDR2 (germline): LGHDT, YNNKEL (reference sequence). V was cut by 3 bases and J by 4 bases, with 4 bases left in between. This CDR3 comprises 11 residues. CDR3 in amino acids: CASSHVYEQYF. DNA of the CDR3: TGTGCCAGCAGCCATGTATACGAGCAGTACTTC.

The chain combines TRBV7-2 with TRBJ2-1, with a tentative D call TRBD2 (6 bases). Trimming left V 6 bases short and J 4 bases short, with 10 bases between. This CDR3 has 13 amino acids. Germline CDR1 is SGHTA and CDR2 is FQGNSA. The CDR3 nucleotides are TGTGCCAGCAGGACGACTAGATACAATGAGCAGTTCTTC. It encodes CASRTTRYNEQFF.

J is TRBJ2-1 and V is TRBV2; 7 positions match TRBD1. The trim removed 6 bases at V and 8 bases at J, leaving 13 bases unmatched. The CDR3 contains 15 residues. Germline CDR1 is SNHLY and CDR2 is FYNNEI. The CDR3: CASSSDRVLNDEQFF. CDR3 coding DNA: TGTGCCAGCAGCTCTGACAGGGTCCTGAACGATGAGCAGTTCTTC.

The J gene is TRBJ2-3, the V gene TRBV3-1 (or the pseudogene TRBV3-2); 10 positions match TRBD1. The CDR3 sequence is 16 residues long. J was trimmed by 9 bases and V by 4 bases; bases with no gene match: 13. Germline assignment: CDR1 LGHDT and CDR2 YNNKEL (reference sequence). The CDR3 sequence: CASSPPIGTGDPTQYF. The CDR3 DNA sequence: TGTGCCAGCAGCCCCCCGATCGGGACAGGGGATCCGACGCAGTATTTT.

The chain couples TRBV5-1 to TRBJ2-7, with D possibly being TRBD2 (6 bases). The V gene's germline CDR1 is SGHRS and CDR2 YFSETQ. This CDR3 region has 15 residues. V was pared by 2 bases and J by 2 bases, with 14 bases between. CDR3 loop: CASSFVAGTTYEQYF. The CDR3 DNA sequence: TGCGCCAGCAGCTTCGTGGCGGGAACCACCTACGAGCAGTACTTC. The whole variable domain, filled in from reference TRBV5-1 and TRBJ2-7, reads KAGVTQTPRYLIKTRGQQVTLSCSPISGHRSVSWYQQTPGQGLQFLFEYFSETQRNKGNFPGRFSGRQFSNSRSEMNVSTLELGDSALYLCASSFVAGTTYEQYFGPGTRLTVT.

V usage is TRBV18 and J usage is TRBJ1-1, with 7 bases fitting TRBD1. The CDR3 sequence is 14 residues long. The germline V gene has CDR1 KGHSH and CDR2 LQKENI. V shed 3 bases and J 7 bases; nucleotides not matched to a gene: 8. The CDR3 nucleotides read TGTGCCAGCTCACCTCGGACAGGCGCGATTGAAGCTTTCTTT. Amino acid sequence: CASSPRTGAIEAFF.

The count of this clone is one. The chain recombines TRBV12-3 or TRBV12-4 with TRBJ1-5; 8 positions match TRBD1. The CDR3 consists of 13 residues. V gave up 5 bases and J gave up 7 bases; unmatched junction bases: 4. The CDR3 bases are TGTGCCAGCAGTCGACAGGGGCGACAGCCCCAGCATTTT. Amino acid sequence: CASSRQGRQPQHF.

The V call is TRBV5-4, the J call TRBJ2-3; TRBD1 agrees at 7 bases. The ends lost 5 bases at V and 2 bases at J; junction bases unmatched: 5. The V gene's germline CDR1 is SGHNT and CDR2 YYREEE (reference sequence). The CDR3 extends over 14 amino acids. The CDR3 loop reads CASRWDRNTDTQYF. The DNA for the CDR3 is TGTGCCAGCAGATGGGACAGAAACACAGATACGCAGTATTTT.

The rearrangement uses TRBV5-1 and TRBJ2-5; D possibly corresponds to TRBD1 (6 bases). CDR3 length equals 15 residues. Per the germline V gene, CDR1 is SGHRS and CDR2 is YFSETQ. The germline V and J ends were trimmed by 0 bases and 8 bases, with 17 bases remaining between them. The CDR3 is CASSLAQGNLETQYF. The CDR3 region has the DNA TGCGCCAGCAGCTTGGCCCAGGGGAATTTGGAAACCCAGTACTTC.

V is TRBV18 and J is TRBJ2-1; 15 bases are shared with TRBD2. Germline CDR1 is KGHSH and CDR2 is LQKENI. This CDR3 contains 15 residues. Trimming cost V 6 bases and J 7 bases; bases outside gene matches: 4. In DNA form, the CDR3 reads TGTGCCAGCTCGTTAGGGACTAGCGGGAGGAATGAGCAGTTCTTC. Protein product: CASSLGTSGRNEQFF.

The V and J genes are TRBV2 and TRBJ1-5; possibly TRBD1 for D (5 bases). The CDR3 has 12 residues. CDR1 and CDR2 from the germline V gene are SNHLY and FYNNEI. The germline V and J ends were trimmed by 7 bases and 7 bases, with 11 bases remaining between them. Written as DNA, the CDR3 is TGTGCCAGCACTGACCGGGGGCAGCCCCAGCATTTT. Translating it yields CASTDRGQPQHF.

V usage is TRBV10-3 and J usage is TRBJ2-7; TRBD1 aligns across 7 bases. Germline CDR1 and CDR2: ENHRY and SYGVKD. V shed 4 bases, J shed 5 bases, and the junction held 8 bases outside the gene matches. This CDR3 has 14 amino acids. CDR3 sequence (DNA): TGTGCCATCAGTGGTGCCAGGGGGATCGACGAGCAGTACTTC. Residues: CAISGARGIDEQYF.

This chain uses TRBV12-3 or TRBV12-4 with TRBJ1-1; D is perhaps TRBD1 (5 bases). V lost 2 bases to trimming and J lost 12 bases, with 16 bases between them. The length of the CDR3 is 13 residues. The CDR3 DNA follows: TGTGCCAGCAGTTTACGGGGGATCCTATTCACTTTCTTT. Residues: CASSLRGILFTFF.

V usage is TRBV3-1 (or the pseudogene TRBV3-2) and J usage is TRBJ1-5; TRBD1 is a possible D gene (6 bases). The CDR3 contains 15 residues. The V gene lost 1 base and the J gene lost 4 bases, with 11 bases spanning the gap. Per the germline V gene, CDR1 is LGHDT and CDR2 is YNNKEL (reference sequence). CDR3 sequence reads: CASSQGLTGNQPQHF. CDR3 DNA sequence: TGTGCCAGCAGCCAAGGGCTGACAGGTAATCAGCCCCAGCATTTT.

The chain employs TRBV5-4 and TRBJ2-2, with 10 nucleotides matching TRBD1. Per the germline V gene, CDR1 is SGHNT and CDR2 is YYREEE (reference sequence). Trimming at V came to 4 bases and at J to 6 bases, leaving 9 bases not matched to a gene. This CDR3 contains 16 residues. CDR3 bases: TGTGCCAGCAGCATCGCCGGGACAGGGGTATCCGGGGAGCTGTTTTTT. Protein product: CASSIAGTGVSGELFF.

Here the CDR3 reads CASSQSGTAYEQYF. The CDR3 DNA reads TGTGCCAGCAGCCAATCCGGGACAGCCTACGAGCAGTACTTC. This rearrangement joins TRBV7-3 to TRBJ2-7; TRBD1 matches 7 bases. Trimming cost V 5 bases and J 2 bases; bases outside gene matches: 6. Germline loops: CDR1 SGHTA, CDR2 FQGTGA. This CDR3 is built from 14 residues.

A single count supports this clone. This sequence joins TRBV30 and TRBJ2-7; D might be TRBD2 (5 bases). Per the germline V gene, CDR1 is GTSNPN and CDR2 is SVGIG (reference sequence). Trimming removed 2 bases at V and 4 bases at J, with 12 bases between. The CDR3 length is 13 residues. This chain's CDR3 is CAWSSGGQYEQYF. In DNA, the CDR3 is TGTGCCTGGAGTTCCGGAGGCCAATACGAGCAGTACTTC.